This T cell receptor (beta chain) was sequenced during a study of vaccination and CD4 T cells after COVID-19. The assay that was used to sequence DNA from cultured CD4+ T cells was the Oncomine TCR Beta short-read assay. Cultured CD4+ T cells were the source of extracted genomic DNA. TCRdb re-derived calls from the PCR reads in MiXCR, one entry per CDR3 protein. The sample yields around 13,000 distinct CDR3 sequences, less than 85% seen once. V was clipped by 2 bases and J by 3 bases; unmatched bases: 1. Germline CDR1 is DFQATT and CDR2 is SNEGSKA (reference sequence). This CDR3 is built from 13 residues. In the case of this clonotype: The antigen is undetermined.

This sample's treatment: approximately 11-day PBMC culture with coronavirus spike peptide pools or control peptides (ViraFEST assay). Notes on the study in general: Nearly all convalescent vaccine-specific clones, 304 of 307, recognized only SARS-CoV-2 spike.

This clonotype was obtained from a human donor who had recovered from COVID-19. Source material: CD4+ T cells from blood, cultured in vitro. The rearrangement joins TRBV20-1 to TRBJ2-1, with 7 bases aligning to TRBD2. CDR3 nucleotides: TGCAGTGCTAGACCTAGCGGCTACAATGAGCAGTTCTTC. Its translation is CSARPSGYNEQFF.